This T cell receptor (beta chain) was profiled in a study of T cell clones after liver transplantation. Study findings and constraints: Rather than being deleted, graft donor-reactive T cells may have moved into the graft.

The length of the CDR3 is 14 residues. The germline gives CDR1 MNHEY, CDR2 SVGAGI. With V trimmed by 0 bases and J by 3 bases, 0 bases remained unmatched. Assay used: immunoSEQ multiplex PCR; TCRdb lists only in-frame clones, some missing. There are 20,000 to 25,000 clones in the sample; roughly 80% occur only once, and about 33% lies in the top ten. Regarding this clone: The target antigen is unknown.

The receptor comes from a human patient who received a liver transplant. Some T cells may have originated in the graft donor. The chain combines TRBV6-5 with TRBJ2-7; TRBD1 aligns across 9 bases. Sequences were derived from CD8+ T cells from blood, sampled roughly 55 months after liver transplant. The CDR3 is CASSYSGQGYEQYF. In DNA form, the CDR3 reads TGTGCCAGCAGTTACTCGGGACAGGGCTACGAGCAGTACTTC.